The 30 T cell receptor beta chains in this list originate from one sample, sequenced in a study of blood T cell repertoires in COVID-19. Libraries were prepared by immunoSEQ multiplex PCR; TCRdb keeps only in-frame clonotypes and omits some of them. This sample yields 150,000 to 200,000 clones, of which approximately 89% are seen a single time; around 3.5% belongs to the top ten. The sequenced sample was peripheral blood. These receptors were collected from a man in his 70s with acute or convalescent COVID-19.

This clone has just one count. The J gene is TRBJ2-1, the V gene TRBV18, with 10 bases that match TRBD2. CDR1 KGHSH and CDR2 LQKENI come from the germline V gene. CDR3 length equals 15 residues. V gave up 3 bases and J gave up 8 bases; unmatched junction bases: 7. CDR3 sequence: CASSPPAGGPYEQFF. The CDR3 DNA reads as TGTGCCAGCTCACCGCCAGCGGGAGGGCCCTATGAGCAGTTCTTC.

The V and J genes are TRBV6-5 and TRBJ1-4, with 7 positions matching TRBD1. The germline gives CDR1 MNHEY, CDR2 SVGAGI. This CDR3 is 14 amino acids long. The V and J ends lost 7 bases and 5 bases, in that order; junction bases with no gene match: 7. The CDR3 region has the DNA TGTGCCAGCATCTACAGGGGAGGAAATGAAAAACTGTTTTTT. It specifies CASIYRGGNEKLFF.

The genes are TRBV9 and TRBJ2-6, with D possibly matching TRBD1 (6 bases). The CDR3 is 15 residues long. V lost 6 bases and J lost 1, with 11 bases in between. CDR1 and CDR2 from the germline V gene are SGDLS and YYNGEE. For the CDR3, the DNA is TGTGCCAGCAAGGACAGAAGGTCTGGGGCCAACGTCCTGACTTTC. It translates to CASKDRRSGANVLTF. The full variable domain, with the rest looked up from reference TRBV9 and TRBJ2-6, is DSGVTQTPKHLITATGQRVTLRCSPRSGDLSVYWYQQSLDQGLQFLIQYYNGEERAKGNILERFSAQQFPDLHSELNLSSLELGDSALYFCASKDRRSGANVLTFGAGSRLTVL.

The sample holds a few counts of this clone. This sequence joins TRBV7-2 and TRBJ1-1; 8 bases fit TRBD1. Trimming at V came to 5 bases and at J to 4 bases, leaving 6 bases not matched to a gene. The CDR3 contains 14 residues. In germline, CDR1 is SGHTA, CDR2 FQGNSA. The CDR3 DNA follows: TGTGCCAGCAGCCCACAGGGGGAGGGCACTGAAGCTTTCTTT. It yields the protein CASSPQGEGTEAFF. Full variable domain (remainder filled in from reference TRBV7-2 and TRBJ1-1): GAGVSQSPSNKVTEKGKDVELRCDPISGHTALYWYRQSLGQGLEFLIYFQGNSAPDKSGLPSDRFSAERTGGSVSTLTIQRTQQEDSAVYLCASSPQGEGTEAFFGQGTRLTVV.

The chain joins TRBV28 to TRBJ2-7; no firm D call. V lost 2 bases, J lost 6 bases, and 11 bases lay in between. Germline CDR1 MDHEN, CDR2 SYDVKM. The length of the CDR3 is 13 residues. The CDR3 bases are TGTGCCAGCAGTTTACGTAGCCCGGGCGAGCAGTACTTC. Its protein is CASSLRSPGEQYF.

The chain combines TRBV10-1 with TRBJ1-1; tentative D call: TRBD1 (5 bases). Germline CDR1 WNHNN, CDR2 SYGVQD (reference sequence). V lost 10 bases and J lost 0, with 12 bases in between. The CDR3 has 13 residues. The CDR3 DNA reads TGCGCCACCAGACAGAGCCTGAACACTGAAGCTTTCTTT. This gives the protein CATRQSLNTEAFF.

CDR3 region: CASSSGEHAGRNEAFF. CDR3 sequence (DNA): TGTGCCAGCAGTTCGGGGGAACACGCGGGACGAAATGAAGCTTTCTTT. This chain connects TRBV28 to TRBJ1-1, with D possibly matching TRBD1 (5 bases). The V gene's germline CDR1 is MDHEN and CDR2 SYDVKM. The CDR3 runs to 16 residues. The V and J ends lost 4 bases and 7 bases respectively, with 22 bases between them.

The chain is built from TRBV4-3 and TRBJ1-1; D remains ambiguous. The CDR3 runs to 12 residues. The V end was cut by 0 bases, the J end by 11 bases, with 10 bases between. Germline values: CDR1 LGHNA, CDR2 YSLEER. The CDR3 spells CASSQEWETAFF. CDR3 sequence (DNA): TGCGCCAGCAGCCAAGAATGGGAGACCGCTTTCTTT.

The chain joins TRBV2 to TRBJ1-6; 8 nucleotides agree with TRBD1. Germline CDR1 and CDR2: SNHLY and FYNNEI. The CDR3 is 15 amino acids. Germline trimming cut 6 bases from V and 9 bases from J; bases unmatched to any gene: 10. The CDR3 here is CASRSRGQGASPLHF. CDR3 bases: TGTGCCAGCAGGTCGAGGGGGCAGGGGGCTTCACCCCTCCACTTT.

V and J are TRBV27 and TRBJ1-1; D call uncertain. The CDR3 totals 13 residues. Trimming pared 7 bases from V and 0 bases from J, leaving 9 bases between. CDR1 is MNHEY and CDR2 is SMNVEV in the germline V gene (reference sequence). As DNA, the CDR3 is TGTGCCAGCAAGGCACAGATGAACACTGAAGCTTTCTTT. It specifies CASKAQMNTEAFF.

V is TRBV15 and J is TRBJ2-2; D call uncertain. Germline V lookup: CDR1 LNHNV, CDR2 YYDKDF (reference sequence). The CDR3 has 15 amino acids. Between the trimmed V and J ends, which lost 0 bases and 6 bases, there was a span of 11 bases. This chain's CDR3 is CATSRDPGIAGELFF. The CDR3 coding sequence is TGTGCCACCAGCAGAGATCCAGGAATCGCCGGGGAGCTGTTTTTT.

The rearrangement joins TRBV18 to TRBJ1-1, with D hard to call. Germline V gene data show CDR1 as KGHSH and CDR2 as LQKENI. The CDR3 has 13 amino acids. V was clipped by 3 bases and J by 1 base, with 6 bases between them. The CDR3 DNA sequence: TGTGCCAGCTCACCCGCAGAGAACACTGAAGCTTTCTTT. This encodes CASSPAENTEAFF. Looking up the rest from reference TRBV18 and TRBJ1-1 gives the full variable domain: NAGVMQNPRHLVRRRGQEARLRCSPMKGHSHVYWYRQLPEEGLKFMVYLQKENIIDESGMPKERFSAEFPKEGPSILRIQQVVRGDSAAYFCASSPAENTEAFFGQGTRLTVV.

The CDR3 loop reads CASSLTGGGTEAFF. CDR3 in DNA: TGTGCCAGCAGCCTGACAGGGGGAGGCACTGAAGCTTTCTTT. The rearrangement uses TRBV11-2 and TRBJ1-1, with TRBD1 identical over 9 bases. CDR3 length: 14 residues. Trimming at V came to 5 bases and at J to 4 bases, leaving 5 bases not matched to a gene. The germline V gene encodes CDR1 SGHAT and CDR2 FQNNGV. The full variable domain, its missing parts supplied by reference TRBV11-2 and TRBJ1-1, is EAGVAQSPRYKIIEKRQSVAFWCNPISGHATLYWYQQILGQGPKLLIQFQNNGVVDDSQLPKDRFSAERLKGVDSTLKIQPAKLEDSAVYLCASSLTGGGTEAFFGQGTRLTVV.

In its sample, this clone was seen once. The CDR3 sequence is CASSPRTGVGGYTF. CDR3 DNA: TGTGCCAGCAGCCCCCGGACAGGGGTAGGCGGCTACACCTTC. This chain links TRBV11-1 with TRBJ1-2, with 9 bases aligning to TRBD1. This CDR3 spans 14 amino acids. Losses at the gene ends were 5 bases for V and 8 bases for J; bases not matched to a gene: 9. Per germline, CDR1 SGHAT and CDR2 FQDESV (reference sequence).

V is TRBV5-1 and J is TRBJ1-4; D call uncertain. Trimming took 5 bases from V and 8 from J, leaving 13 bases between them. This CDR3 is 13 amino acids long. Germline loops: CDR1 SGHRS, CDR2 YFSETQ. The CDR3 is CASRTGPGEKLFF. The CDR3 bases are TGCGCCAGCAGAACTGGGCCCGGAGAAAAACTGTTTTTT.

This CDR3 is CASTDSFSTDTQYF. DNA of the CDR3: TGTGCCAGCACCGACAGTTTTAGCACAGATACGCAGTATTTT. The chain recombines TRBV2 with TRBJ2-3, with D perhaps matching TRBD1 (5 bases). The V gene's germline CDR1 is SNHLY and CDR2 FYNNEI. The CDR3 is made up of 14 amino acids. Trimming removed 7 bases at V and 0 bases at J, with 11 bases between.

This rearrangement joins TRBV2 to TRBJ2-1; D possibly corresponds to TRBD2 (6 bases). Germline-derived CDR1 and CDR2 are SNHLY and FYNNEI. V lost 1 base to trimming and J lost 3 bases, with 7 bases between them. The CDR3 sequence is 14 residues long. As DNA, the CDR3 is TGTGCCAGCAGTGAAGGGAGGGTCTACAATGAGCAGTTCTTC. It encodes CASSEGRVYNEQFF. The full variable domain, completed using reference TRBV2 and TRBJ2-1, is EPEVTQTPSHQVTQMGQEVILRCVPISNHLYFYWYRQILGQKVEFLVSFYNNEISEKSEIFDDQFSVERPDGSNFTLKIRSTKLEDSAMYFCASSEGRVYNEQFFGPGTRLTVL.

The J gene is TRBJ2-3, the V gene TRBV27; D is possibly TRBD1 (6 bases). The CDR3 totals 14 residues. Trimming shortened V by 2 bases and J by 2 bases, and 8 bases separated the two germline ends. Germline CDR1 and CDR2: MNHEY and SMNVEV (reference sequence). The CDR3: CASSLRTATDTQYF. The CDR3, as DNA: TGTGCCAGCAGTTTAAGGACAGCCACAGATACGCAGTATTTT.

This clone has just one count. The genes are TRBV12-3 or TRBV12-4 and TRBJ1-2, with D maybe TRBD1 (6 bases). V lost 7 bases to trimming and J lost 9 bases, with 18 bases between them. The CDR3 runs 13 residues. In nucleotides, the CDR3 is TGTGCCAGCACCCAGACAGGCTACGGTCGCTACACCTTC. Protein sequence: CASTQTGYGRYTF.

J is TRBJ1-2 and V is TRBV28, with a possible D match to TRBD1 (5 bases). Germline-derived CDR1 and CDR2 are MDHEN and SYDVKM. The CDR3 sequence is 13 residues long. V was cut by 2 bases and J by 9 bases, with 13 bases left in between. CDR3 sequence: CASSLRGLRRYTF. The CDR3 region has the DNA TGTGCCAGCAGTTTACGGGGACTTAGGCGCTACACCTTC.

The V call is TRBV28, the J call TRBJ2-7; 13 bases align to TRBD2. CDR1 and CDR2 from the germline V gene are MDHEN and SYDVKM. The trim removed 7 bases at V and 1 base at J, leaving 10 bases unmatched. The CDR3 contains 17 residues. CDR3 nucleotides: TGTGCCAGCATGCCCCCCGGACTAGCGGGAGTTTCCTACGAGCAGTACTTC. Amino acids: CASMPPGLAGVSYEQYF.

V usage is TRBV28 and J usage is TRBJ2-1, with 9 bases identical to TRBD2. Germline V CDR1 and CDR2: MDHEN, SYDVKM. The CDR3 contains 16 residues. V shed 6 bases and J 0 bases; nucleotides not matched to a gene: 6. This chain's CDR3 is CASREAGGGSYNEQFF. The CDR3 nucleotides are TGTGCCAGCAGGGAAGCGGGGGGAGGCTCCTACAATGAGCAGTTCTTC. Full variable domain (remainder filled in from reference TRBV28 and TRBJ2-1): DVKVTQSSRYLVKRTGEKVFLECVQDMDHENMFWYRQDPGLGLRLIYFSYDVKMKEKGDIPEGYSVSREKKERFSLILESASTNQTSMYLCASREAGGGSYNEQFFGPGTRLTVL.

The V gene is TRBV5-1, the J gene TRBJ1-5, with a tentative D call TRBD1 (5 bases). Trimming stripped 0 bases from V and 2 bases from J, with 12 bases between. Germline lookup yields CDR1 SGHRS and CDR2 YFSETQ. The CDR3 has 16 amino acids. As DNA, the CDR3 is TGCGCCAGCAGCTTGGGGGGCTCTTTGGGCAATCAGCCCCAGCATTTT. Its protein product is CASSLGGSLGNQPQHF.

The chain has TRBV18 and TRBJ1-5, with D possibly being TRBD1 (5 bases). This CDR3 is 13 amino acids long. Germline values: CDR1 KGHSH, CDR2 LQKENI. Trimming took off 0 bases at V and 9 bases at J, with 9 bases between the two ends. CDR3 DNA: TGTGCCAGCTCACCACCGGGGGGAGGGCCCCAGCATTTT. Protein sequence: CASSPPGGGPQHF.

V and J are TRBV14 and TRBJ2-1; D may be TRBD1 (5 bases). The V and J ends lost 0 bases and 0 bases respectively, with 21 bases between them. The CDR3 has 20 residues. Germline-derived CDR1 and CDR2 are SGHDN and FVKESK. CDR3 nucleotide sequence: TGTGCCAGCAGCCAAGAACCCCTCGGGTGGGGCTGGAGCTCCTACAATGAGCAGTTCTTC. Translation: CASSQEPLGWGWSSYNEQFF. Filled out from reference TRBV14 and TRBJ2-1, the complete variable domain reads EAGVTQFPSHSVIEKGQTVTLRCDPISGHDNLYWYRRVMGKEIKFLLHFVKESKQDESGMPNNRFLAERTGGTYSTLKVQPAELEDSGVYFCASSQEPLGWGWSSYNEQFFGPGTRLTVL.

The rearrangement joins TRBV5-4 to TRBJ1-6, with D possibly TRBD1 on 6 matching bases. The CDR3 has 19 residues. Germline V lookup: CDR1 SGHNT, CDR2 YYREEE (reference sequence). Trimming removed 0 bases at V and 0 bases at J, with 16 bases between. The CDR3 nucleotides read TGTGCCAGCAGCTTGGGTGGGGGCCTCGGAAGCTCCTATAATTCACCCCTCCACTTT. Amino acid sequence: CASSLGGGLGSSYNSPLHF.

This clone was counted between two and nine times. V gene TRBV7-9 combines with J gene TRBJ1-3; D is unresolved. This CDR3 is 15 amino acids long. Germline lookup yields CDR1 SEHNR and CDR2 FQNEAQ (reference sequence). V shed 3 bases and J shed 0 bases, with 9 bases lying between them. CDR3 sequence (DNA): TGTGCCAGCAGCTTTGGAGGCAGCTCTGGAAACACCATATATTTT. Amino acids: CASSFGGSSGNTIYF.

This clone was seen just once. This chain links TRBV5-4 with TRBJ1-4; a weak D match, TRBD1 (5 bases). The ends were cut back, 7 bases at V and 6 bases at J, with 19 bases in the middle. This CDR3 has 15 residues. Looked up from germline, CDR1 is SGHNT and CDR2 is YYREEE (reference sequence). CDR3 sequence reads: CASSPRVGPYEKLFF. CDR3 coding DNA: TGTGCCAGCTCACCCCGGGTGGGGCCGTATGAAAAACTGTTTTTT.

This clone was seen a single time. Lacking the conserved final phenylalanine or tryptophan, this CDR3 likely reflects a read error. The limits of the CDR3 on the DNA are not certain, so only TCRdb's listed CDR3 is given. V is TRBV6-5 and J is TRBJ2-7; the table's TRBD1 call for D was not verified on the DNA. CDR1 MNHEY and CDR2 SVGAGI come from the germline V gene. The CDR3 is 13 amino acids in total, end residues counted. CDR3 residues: CASSYTSRDRVIL.

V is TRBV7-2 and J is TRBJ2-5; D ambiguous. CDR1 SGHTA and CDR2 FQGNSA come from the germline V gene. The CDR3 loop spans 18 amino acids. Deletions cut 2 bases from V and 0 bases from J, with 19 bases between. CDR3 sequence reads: CASSLSPKIARYQETQYF. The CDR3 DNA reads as TGTGCCAGCAGCTTAAGTCCCAAAATAGCCCGGTACCAAGAGACCCAGTACTTC.